Listed below are T cell receptor beta chains from one sample, sequenced in a study of T cell repertoires in cytomegalovirus infection. TCRdb processed the reads anew with MiXCR; each CDR3 protein has one entry. Of about 230,000 distinct CDR3 sequences listed, roughly 22% are singletons. Sequenced sample: CD8+ T cells from PBMCs. The receptor set was obtained from a human donor in good health (CMV status not recorded). Some clones in this sample may be carry-over from other donors' samples. The conserved cysteine and the conserved F or W are not part of the CDR3 here. A D gene is named only where the DNA matches it firmly. Clone size, where shown, is once, few, many, or a class for clones that have expanded.

TRBV6-2/TRBV6-3,TRBD1,.,ASSYTGTGGTGELF
TRBV4-1,.,few,ASSQGSGSNQPQH
TRBV29-1,.,few,SVRRGGGLKDTQY
TRBV19,.,.,ASSMVLYNEQF
TRBV4-1,TRBD1,.,ASSQEGDRGHGYT
TRBV28,.,.,ASSLIGPADSGNTIY
TRBV7-9,TRBD1,few,ASTGGLTEAF
TRBV29-1,.,.,SVERAGNTIY
TRBV28,.,.,ASTLESGLQYNTDTQY
TRBV19,TRBD2,many,ASRNGQWGLAGITDTQY
TRBV2,.,many,ASSGVQFTYEQY
TRBV7-6,TRBD1,.,ASSQGENTEAF
TRBV20-1,.,few,SVTGRGYHNEQF
TRBV4-2,TRBD2,many,ASSQPPAGGPLEQY
TRBV2,.,few,ASIRGAPEQY
TRBV5-5,.,.,ASSLADSMNTEAF
TRBV4-2,.,once,ASSPHQGGELF
TRBV7-6,.,many,ASSPDNTGELF
TRBV7-2,.,many,ASSLSWEAF
TRBV9,TRBD1,few,ASSLDRVSGANVLT
TRBV6-2/TRBV6-3,.,.,ASSYKAGRRDVTETQY
TRBV28,TRBD2,few,VSSLGLAGTGGTDTQY
TRBV19,.,many,ATGSPMNAEAF
TRBV12-5,TRBD1,.,ASGLGQGFNEQF
TRBV4-1,.,.,ASSQATDKTVLNTEAF
TRBV28,.,many,ASRKTEGNTEAF
TRBV7-4,TRBD2,.,ASSLAGGKRPYEQY
TRBV20-1,TRBD1,.,SAKDRENNEQF
TRBV7-8,.,once,TSSTGEEVDTQY
TRBV2,.,many,ASSGQNSDYEQY
TRBV28,.,few,ASSTTPGRNYEQY
TRBV4-1,TRBD1,many,ASSDREESPLH
TRBV12-3/TRBV12-4,.,many,ASSFGGPEAF
TRBV28,TRBD2,.,ASSSLAGGPNTGELF
TRBV20-1,.,.,SARTFITEPQH
TRBV2,.,.,ATITDTQY
TRBV12-3/TRBV12-4,.,.,ASSRARTNTEAF
TRBV4-1,.,few,ASSQDVSGVLTYEQY
TRBV20-1,.,.,SARDAGNYGYT
TRBV11-2,.,.,ASSAGELF
TRBV7-8,.,many,ASSFQRSHYNEQF
TRBV6-1,.,few,ASSVGQIGGPPNEQY
TRBV7-6,.,many,ASSFGASSLLGQF
TRBV6-1,TRBD2,once,ASNLAGGRDNEQF
TRBV20-1,.,few,SASDRVYGYT
TRBV7-2,TRBD1,many,ASSSNRGDTEAF
TRBV3-1,.,few,ASSPLAGSYNEQF
TRBV6-6,.,.,ASSYLATDTQY
TRBV7-8,TRBD1,many,ASSPGTGFYEQY
TRBV2,TRBD1,few,ASSVDRGLSYEQY
TRBV5-6,.,few,ASSATSGELF